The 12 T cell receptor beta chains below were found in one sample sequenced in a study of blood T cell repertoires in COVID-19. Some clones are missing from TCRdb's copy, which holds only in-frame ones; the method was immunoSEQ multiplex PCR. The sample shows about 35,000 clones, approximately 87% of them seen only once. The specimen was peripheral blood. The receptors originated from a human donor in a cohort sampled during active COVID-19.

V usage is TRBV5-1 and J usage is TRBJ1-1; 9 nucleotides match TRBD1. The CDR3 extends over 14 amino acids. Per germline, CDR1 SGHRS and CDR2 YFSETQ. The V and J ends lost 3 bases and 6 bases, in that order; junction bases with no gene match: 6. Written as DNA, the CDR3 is TGCGCCAGCAGCTCCGGGGACAGGGTTTCTGAAGCTTTCTTT. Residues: CASSSGDRVSEAFF.

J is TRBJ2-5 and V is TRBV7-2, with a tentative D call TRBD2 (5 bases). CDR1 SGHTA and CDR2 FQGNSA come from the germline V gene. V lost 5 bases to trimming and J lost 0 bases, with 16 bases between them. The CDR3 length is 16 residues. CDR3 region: CASSKRASLYQETQYF. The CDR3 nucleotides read TGTGCCAGCAGCAAACGGGCTAGCCTATACCAAGAGACCCAGTACTTC.

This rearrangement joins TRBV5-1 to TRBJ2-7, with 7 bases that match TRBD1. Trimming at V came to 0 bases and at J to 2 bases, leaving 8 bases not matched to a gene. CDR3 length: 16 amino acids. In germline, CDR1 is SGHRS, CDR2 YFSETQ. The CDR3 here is CASSLGGTAKTYEQYF. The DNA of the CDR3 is TGCGCCAGCAGCTTGGGGGGGACAGCTAAAACCTACGAGCAGTACTTC.

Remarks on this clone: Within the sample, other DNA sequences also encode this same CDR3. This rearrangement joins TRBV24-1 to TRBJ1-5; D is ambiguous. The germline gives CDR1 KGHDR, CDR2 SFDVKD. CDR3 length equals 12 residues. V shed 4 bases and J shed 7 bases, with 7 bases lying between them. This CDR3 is CATSDTNQPQHF. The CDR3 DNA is TGTGCCACCAGTGACACAAACCAGCCCCAGCATTTT.

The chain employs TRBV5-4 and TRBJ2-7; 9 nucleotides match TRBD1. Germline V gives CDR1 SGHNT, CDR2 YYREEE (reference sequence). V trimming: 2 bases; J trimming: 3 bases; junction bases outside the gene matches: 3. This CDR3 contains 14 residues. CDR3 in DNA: TGTGCCAGCAGCTTCGGGACAGGGCTCTACGAGCAGTACTTC. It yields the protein CASSFGTGLYEQYF.

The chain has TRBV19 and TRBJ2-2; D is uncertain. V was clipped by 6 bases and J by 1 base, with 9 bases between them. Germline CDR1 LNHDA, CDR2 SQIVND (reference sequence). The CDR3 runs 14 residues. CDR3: CASSPQKNTGELFF. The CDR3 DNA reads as TGTGCCAGTAGCCCACAGAAGAACACCGGGGAGCTGTTTTTT.

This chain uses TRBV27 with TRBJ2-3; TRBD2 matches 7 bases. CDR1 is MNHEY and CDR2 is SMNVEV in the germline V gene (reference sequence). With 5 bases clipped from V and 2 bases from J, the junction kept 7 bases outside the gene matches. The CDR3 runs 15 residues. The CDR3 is CASSQRRGDTDTQYF. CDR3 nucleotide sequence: TGTGCCAGCAGTCAGAGACGGGGGGACACAGATACGCAGTATTTT.

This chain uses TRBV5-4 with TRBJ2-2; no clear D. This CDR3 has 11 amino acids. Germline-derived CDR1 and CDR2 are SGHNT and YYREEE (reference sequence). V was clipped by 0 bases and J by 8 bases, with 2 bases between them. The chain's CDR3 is CASSLAGELFF. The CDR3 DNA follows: TGTGCCAGCAGCTTGGCGGGGGAGCTGTTTTTT.

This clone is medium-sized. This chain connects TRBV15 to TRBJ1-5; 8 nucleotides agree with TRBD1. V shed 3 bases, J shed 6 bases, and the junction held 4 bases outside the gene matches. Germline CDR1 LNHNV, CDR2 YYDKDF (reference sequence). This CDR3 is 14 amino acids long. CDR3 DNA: TGTGCCACCAGCAGGGACAGGGTCCCTCAGCCCCAGCATTTT. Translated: CATSRDRVPQPQHF.

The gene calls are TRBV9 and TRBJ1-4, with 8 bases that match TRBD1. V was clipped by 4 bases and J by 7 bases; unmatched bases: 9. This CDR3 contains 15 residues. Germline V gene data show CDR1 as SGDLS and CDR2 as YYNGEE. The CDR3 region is CASSTRTGSPEKLFF. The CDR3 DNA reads TGTGCCAGCAGCACCCGGACAGGGAGCCCTGAAAAACTGTTTTTT.

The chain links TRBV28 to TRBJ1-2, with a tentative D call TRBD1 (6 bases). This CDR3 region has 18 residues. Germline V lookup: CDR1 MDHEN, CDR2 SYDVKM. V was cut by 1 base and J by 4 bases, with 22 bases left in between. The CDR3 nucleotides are TGTGCCAGCAGTTTATATGCCCAGGGGCAGATAAATCCCTATGGCTACACCTTC. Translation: CASSLYAQGQINPYGYTF.

For the CDR3, the DNA is TGTGCCAGCTCCCCCGCAAACAGGAACACTGAAGCTTTCTTT. Amino acids: CASSPANRNTEAFF. This chain links TRBV18 with TRBJ1-1; D call uncertain. The CDR3 totals 14 residues. Germline V gene sequence: CDR1 KGHSH, CDR2 LQKENI. The ends were cut back, 6 bases at V and 1 base at J, with 12 bases in the middle. The full variable domain, with the rest looked up from reference TRBV18 and TRBJ1-1, is NAGVMQNPRHLVRRRGQEARLRCSPMKGHSHVYWYRQLPEEGLKFMVYLQKENIIDESGMPKERFSAEFPKEGPSILRIQQVVRGDSAAYFCASSPANRNTEAFFGQGTRLTVV.